These 27 T cell receptor beta chains came from one sample sequenced in a study of cytomegalovirus exposure and HLA in healthy donors. 13 Jbeta primers and 60 Vbeta primers were used for the PCR. The repertoire was sequenced with immunoSEQ multiplex PCR; TCRdb's copy has only in-frame clones and lacks some. The table records some 120,000 clones, around 9% of them present only once. Sequenced: PBMCs. These receptors originate from a man in his forties or fifties in good health and CMV-seronegative.

This clone was detected only a few times. The gene calls are TRBV9 and TRBJ2-5; 10 nucleotides line up with TRBD1. Germline V gene sequence: CDR1 SGDLS, CDR2 YYNGEE. The CDR3 loop spans 15 amino acids. The V gene end was trimmed by 4 bases and the J gene end by 5 bases; junction bases not matched to a gene: 8. The CDR3 DNA reads as TGTGCCAGCAGCACCGGGACAGGGGAGTTCGAGACCCAGTACTTC. Residues: CASSTGTGEFETQYF.

This chain connects TRBV6-6 to TRBJ2-5, with TRBD1 identical over 8 bases. CDR1 and CDR2 (germline): MNHNY, SVGAGI (reference sequence). V shed 5 bases, J shed 3 bases, and the junction held 5 bases outside the gene matches. This CDR3 comprises 14 residues. CDR3: CASSPGTGEETQYF. The CDR3 DNA sequence: TGTGCCAGCAGTCCCGGGACAGGCGAAGAGACCCAGTACTTC.

This clone came up once. The sample carries other DNA sequences with the same CDR3. The genes are TRBV30 and TRBJ2-5; D is unclear. Germline CDR1 reads GTSNPN; CDR2 reads SVGIG (reference sequence). V gave up 0 bases and J gave up 4 bases, with 6 bases separating them. The CDR3 length is 12 residues. CDR3 protein: CAWSVTAETQYF. For the CDR3, the DNA is TGTGCCTGGAGTGTAACTGCAGAGACCCAGTACTTC.

This clone was counted only a few times. The V call is TRBV19, the J call TRBJ1-1, with a weak D call TRBD1 (6 bases). The CDR3 runs to 14 residues. Trimming shortened V by 5 bases and J by 4 bases, and 14 bases separated the two germline ends. CDR1 is LNHDA, CDR2 SQIVND, per germline (reference sequence). The CDR3 nucleotides are TGTGCCAGTAGTCCACAAAGGGGGAGCACTGAAGCTTTCTTT. This gives the protein CASSPQRGSTEAFF.

This clone was counted between two and nine times. The chain joins TRBV18 to TRBJ1-2; tentatively, D is TRBD1 (5 bases). Trimming took 0 bases from V and 0 from J, leaving 5 bases between them. This CDR3 has 14 residues. The germline gives CDR1 KGHSH, CDR2 LQKENI. CDR3 in amino acids: CASSPPTANYGYTF. As DNA, the CDR3 is TGTGCCAGCTCACCACCGACAGCTAACTATGGCTACACCTTC.

As for this clone: Its ends do not fully match the called genes, so a read error is possible. The chain recombines TRBV5-4 with TRBJ2-7; TRBD2 aligns across 15 bases. From germline, CDR1 is SGHNT and CDR2 YYREEE (reference sequence). The CDR3 spans 16 residues. DNA of the CDR3: TGTGCCAGCAGCCCAGGACTAGCGGGGGGGTCCTCCGAGCAGTACTTC. It encodes CASSPGLAGGSSEQYF.

The table lists this clone with a few counts. This chain joins TRBV27 and TRBJ1-5; D unresolved. CDR1 and CDR2 from the germline V gene are MNHEY and SMNVEV (reference sequence). The CDR3 is 15 amino acids. With 6 bases removed from V and 3 bases from J, the gap between germline ends came to 15 bases. DNA for the CDR3: TGTGCCAGCAGCCCCCTGGAGGCCACCAATCAGCCCCAGCATTTT. Residues: CASSPLEATNQPQHF.

V gene TRBV14 combines with J gene TRBJ1-1; weak D call: TRBD1 (5 bases). Between the trimmed V and J ends, which lost 4 bases and 10 bases, there was a span of 16 bases. The CDR3 length is 13 residues. Germline V gene data show CDR1 as SGHDN and CDR2 as FVKESK. The CDR3 DNA is TGTGCCAGCAGCCCTCGGGGGTCCCACGGAGCTTTCTTT. Translated, it gives CASSPRGSHGAFF.

Only a few counts were recorded for this clone. This rearrangement joins TRBV19 to TRBJ1-4; D might be TRBD1 (6 bases). Germline V CDR1 and CDR2: LNHDA, SQIVND (reference sequence). The CDR3 is 15 amino acids. The V end was cut by 5 bases, the J end by 2 bases, with 12 bases between. The CDR3 region has the DNA TGTGCCAGTAGTCCCAGTGGGGGCACTAATGAAAAACTGTTTTTT. This sequence encodes CASSPSGGTNEKLFF.

This chain connects TRBV19 to TRBJ1-3, with D unresolved. This CDR3 contains 15 residues. V was clipped by 3 bases and J by 0 bases, with 9 bases between them. Germline CDR1 and CDR2: LNHDA and SQIVND (reference sequence). CDR3 region: CASSMRALSGNTIYF. The CDR3 nucleotides are TGTGCCAGTAGTATGAGGGCACTCTCTGGAAACACCATATATTTT.

This clone occurred a few times. This sequence joins TRBV7-2 and TRBJ1-4; TRBD1 agrees at 7 bases. Germline V gene lookup returns CDR1 SGHTA and CDR2 FQGNSA. The junction had 9 bases not matched to a gene; V was cut back by 4 bases and J by 10 bases. The CDR3 loop spans 14 amino acids. In DNA, the CDR3 is TGTGCCAGCAGCTCCAACAGGGGAAGCAGAAAACTGTTTTTT. Protein product: CASSSNRGSRKLFF.

This rearrangement joins TRBV25-1 to TRBJ1-1; the D is unclear. The V end lost 1 base, the J end lost 0 bases, and 9 bases lay between the germline ends. The CDR3 extends over 15 amino acids. The germline V gene encodes CDR1 MGHDK and CDR2 SYGVNS. CDR3: CASSESLQMNTEAFF. CDR3 bases: TGTGCCAGCAGTGAATCTCTGCAGATGAACACTGAAGCTTTCTTT.

This clone was detected a few times. The chain employs TRBV7-2 and TRBJ1-1; 9 positions match TRBD1. Germline lookup yields CDR1 SGHTA and CDR2 FQGNSA. V dropped 4 bases and J dropped 1; count of bases not matched to a gene: 1. The CDR3 runs to 14 residues. The CDR3 spells CASSSTGGNTEAFF. The CDR3, as DNA: TGTGCCAGCAGCTCGACAGGGGGGAACACTGAAGCTTTCTTT.

The V and J genes are TRBV29-1 and TRBJ2-7, with TRBD2 as a possible D gene (7 bases). CDR1 is SQVTM, CDR2 ANQGSEA, per germline. The CDR3 sequence is 13 residues long. Trimming removed 0 bases from V and 4 bases from J, with 10 bases in between. In DNA form, the CDR3 reads TGCAGCGTTGAAGATGGGAGGGGGTACGAGCAGTACTTC. Its protein product is CSVEDGRGYEQYF.

This clone occurred a few times. CDR3 amino acids: CASSLVDGYTF. Here the CDR3 DNA reads TGTGCCAGCAGCTTAGTCGATGGCTACACCTTC. This chain uses TRBV7-9 with TRBJ1-2; no clear D. This CDR3 has 11 amino acids. Germline-derived CDR1 and CDR2 are SEHNR and FQNEAQ (reference sequence). The V and J ends lost 1 base and 6 bases respectively, with 3 bases between them.

This chain connects TRBV11-2 to TRBJ2-1, with D possibly being TRBD2 (5 bases). V was trimmed by 2 bases and J by 7 bases, leaving 9 bases between them. CDR1 and CDR2 from the germline V gene are SGHAT and FQNNGV. CDR3 length: 13 residues. The CDR3 region has the DNA TGTGCCAGCAGCTTAACGGGGAAAAATGAGCAGTTCTTC. Residues: CASSLTGKNEQFF.

The chain combines TRBV7-9 with TRBJ1-3, with no clear D. Per germline, CDR1 SEHNR and CDR2 FQNEAQ (reference sequence). The CDR3 covers 14 residues. Trimming stripped 5 bases from V and 0 bases from J, with 8 bases between. CDR3: CASSKTGSGNTIYF. The CDR3 DNA sequence: TGTGCCAGCAGCAAAACCGGCTCTGGAAACACCATATATTTT.

This clone was picked up a small number of times. J is TRBJ2-2 and V is TRBV5-8, with 14 bases matching TRBD2. The CDR3 consists of 15 residues. Germline V gene sequence: CDR1 SGHTS, CDR2 YDEGEE. J was trimmed by 4 bases and V by 6 bases; bases with no gene match: 2. CDR3 nucleotides: TGTGCCAGCACCGGGACTAGCGGGGGCACCGGGGAGCTGTTTTTT. This codes for CASTGTSGGTGELFF.

Concerning this clone itself: Other DNA sequences in this sample translate to the same CDR3. The chain recombines TRBV6-5 with TRBJ2-1, with TRBD2 identical over 12 bases. V dropped 0 bases and J dropped 4; count of bases not matched to a gene: 1. CDR3 length equals 16 residues. CDR1 is MNHEY, CDR2 SVGAGI, per germline. The CDR3 loop reads CASSYSLAGGYNEQFF. CDR3 nucleotide sequence: TGTGCCAGCAGTTACTCACTAGCGGGGGGTTACAATGAGCAGTTCTTC.

This clone was recorded a few times. The rearrangement joins TRBV13 to TRBJ1-6; TRBD1 agrees at 10 bases. Germline CDR1 PRHDT, CDR2 FYEKMQ (reference sequence). The CDR3 length is 15 residues. V was pared by 5 bases and J by 9 bases, with 7 bases of the junction left unmatched. This CDR3 reads CASSETGTGASPLHF. DNA of the CDR3: TGTGCCAGCAGCGAGACCGGGACAGGGGCTTCACCCCTCCACTTT.

J is TRBJ2-2 and V is TRBV7-9; 10 bases are a match to TRBD1. Germline V lookup: CDR1 SEHNR, CDR2 FQNEAQ (reference sequence). V was pared by 5 bases and J by 5 bases, with 14 bases of the junction left unmatched. This CDR3 is built from 18 residues. CDR3 sequence (DNA): TGTGCCAGCAGCCCCCCTGCTTTGGGACAGGGGTGGACCGGGGAGCTGTTTTTT. Encoded protein: CASSPPALGQGWTGELFF. The full variable domain, in which reference TRBV7-9 and TRBJ2-2 provide the parts outside the CDR3, is DTGVSQNPRHKITKRGQNVTFRCDPISEHNRLYWYRQTLGQGPEFLTYFQNEAQLEKSRLLSDRFSAERPKGSFSTLEIQRTEQGDSAMYLCASSPPALGQGWTGELFFGEGSRLTVL.

V is TRBV10-1 and J is TRBJ2-3; TRBD2 is a possible D gene (6 bases). Per the germline V gene, CDR1 is WNHNN and CDR2 is SYGVQD (reference sequence). With 5 bases removed from V and 3 bases from J, the gap between germline ends came to 9 bases. The CDR3 totals 13 residues. The CDR3 DNA follows: TGCGCCAGCAGTATGGGACTTACAGATACGCAGTATTTT. Its protein is CASSMGLTDTQYF.

There are a few counts of this clone. This chain joins TRBV28 and TRBJ2-3; the D gene is possibly TRBD1 (7 bases). CDR3 size: 15 residues. Germline V gives CDR1 MDHEN, CDR2 SYDVKM. V dropped 4 bases and J dropped 2 bases, with 13 bases sitting between them. DNA for the CDR3: TGTGCCAGCAGTTGGGGGGACAGATCCACAGATACGCAGTATTTT. Its protein is CASSWGDRSTDTQYF.

This clone came up a few times. The CDR3: CAITGVKDYGYTF. The DNA of the CDR3 is TGTGCCATCACAGGGGTTAAGGACTATGGCTACACCTTC. This chain uses TRBV10-3 with TRBJ1-2, with D perhaps matching TRBD1 (6 bases). CDR3 size: 13 residues. Germline assignment: CDR1 ENHRY and CDR2 SYGVKD. V lost 7 bases and J 3 bases, leaving 12 bases between the germline ends.

The chain has TRBV9 and TRBJ1-4, with D tentatively TRBD1 (6 bases). The ends were cut back, 4 bases at V and 5 bases at J, with 15 bases in the middle. CDR1 SGDLS and CDR2 YYNGEE come from the germline V gene. CDR3 size: 15 residues. In DNA, the CDR3 is TGTGCCAGCAGCTCCCGGGGACACCCCAATGAAAAACTGTTTTTT. As protein: CASSSRGHPNEKLFF. The variable domain in full, with the rest retrieved from reference TRBV9 and TRBJ1-4, is DSGVTQTPKHLITATGQRVTLRCSPRSGDLSVYWYQQSLDQGLQFLIQYYNGEERAKGNILERFSAQQFPDLHSELNLSSLELGDSALYFCASSSRGHPNEKLFFGSGTQLSVL.

This clone was counted between two and nine times. The chain is built from TRBV7-7 and TRBJ2-3; 7 positions agree with TRBD2. Germline V gene lookup returns CDR1 SSHAT and CDR2 FNYEAQ (reference sequence). The CDR3 spans 15 residues. Trimming at V came to 5 bases and at J to 4 bases, leaving 9 bases not matched to a gene. CDR3 in DNA: TGTGCCAGCAGCAAAGGGCGGGGGATCGCAGATACGCAGTATTTT. It codes for CASSKGRGIADTQYF.

The chain carries TRBV29-1 and TRBJ2-1, with D perhaps matching TRBD2 (6 bases). The CDR3 is made up of 13 amino acids. The germline CDR1 and CDR2 sequences are SQVTM and ANQGSEA. V lost 8 bases and J lost 4, with 15 bases in between. CDR3 residues: CSLGDSLYNEQFF. CDR3 nucleotide sequence: TGCAGCTTGGGGGACTCGCTATACAATGAGCAGTTCTTC.